This T cell receptor (beta chain) was sequenced for a study of blood T cell repertoires in COVID-19. Across the whole study: Spain, Italy and the United States supplied samples that represented acute and convalescent COVID-19. T cells, B-cell-depleted T cells, or PBMCs provided the cDNA or gDNA that served as material.

Authors' data handling: Researchers report that nucleated cell counts were estimated from reference gene primer amplification. TCRdb keeps only in-frame clones here, not all; method: immunoSEQ multiplex PCR. For V, J and clone size, that table is used; D and trimming come from the DNA. The sample contains over 9,000 clones, about four fifths of which appear only once. Germline lookup yields CDR1 LNHDA and CDR2 SQIVND (reference sequence). The CDR3 has 18 amino acids. Trimming removed 6 bases at V and 2 bases at J, with 24 bases between. The TCR sequence derives from a man between 65 and 85 years old with active COVID-19. The sequencing input was peripheral blood. The genes are TRBV19 and TRBJ2-3, with a weak D call TRBD1 (6 bases). The CDR3 region is CASRDPSRGLSPTDTQYF. The CDR3 coding sequence is TGTGCCAGTAGGGATCCCTCCAGGGGTCTATCCCCCACAGATACGCAGTATTTT.